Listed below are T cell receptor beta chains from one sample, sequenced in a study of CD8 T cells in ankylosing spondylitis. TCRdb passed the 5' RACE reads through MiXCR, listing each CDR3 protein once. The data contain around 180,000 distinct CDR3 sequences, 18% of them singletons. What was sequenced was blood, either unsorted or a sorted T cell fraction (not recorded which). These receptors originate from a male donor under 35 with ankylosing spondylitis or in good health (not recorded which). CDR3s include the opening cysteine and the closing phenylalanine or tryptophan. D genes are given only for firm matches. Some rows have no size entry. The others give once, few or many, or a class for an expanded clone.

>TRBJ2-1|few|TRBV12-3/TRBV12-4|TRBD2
CASSLTSYGEQFF
TGTGCCAGCAGTTTGACTAGCTATGGTGAGCAGTTCTTC
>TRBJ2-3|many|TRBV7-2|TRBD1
CASSRQRQGPDTQYF
TGTGCCAGCAGCAGACAAAGACAGGGCCCAGATACGCAGTATTTT
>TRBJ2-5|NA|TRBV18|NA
CASSPSRSETQYF
TGTGCCAGCTCACCCTCCCGGTCAGAGACCCAGTACTTC
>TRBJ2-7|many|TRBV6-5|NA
CASMLGGSYEQYF
TGTGCCAGCATGTTGGGAGGATCCTACGAGCAGTACTTC
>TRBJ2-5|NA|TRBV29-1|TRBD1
CSAGQGRAETQYF
TGCAGCGCCGGACAGGGAAGGGCGGAGACCCAGTACTTC
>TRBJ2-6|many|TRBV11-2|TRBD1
CASNAGTGGFSGANVLTF
TGTGCCAGCAACGCCGGGACAGGGGGCTTCTCTGGGGCCAACGTCCTGACTTTC
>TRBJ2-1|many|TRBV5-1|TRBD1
CASSPGRGQGHNEQFF
TGCGCCAGCAGCCCCGGGCGGGGACAGGGACACAATGAGCAGTTCTTC
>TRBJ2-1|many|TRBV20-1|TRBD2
CSAREGWASGYNEQFF
TGCAGTGCTAGAGAGGGCTGGGCTAGCGGTTACAATGAGCAGTTCTTC
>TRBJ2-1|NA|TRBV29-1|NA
CSARFAYGNEQFF
TGCAGCGCCCGCTTTGCCTACGGGAATGAGCAGTTCTTC
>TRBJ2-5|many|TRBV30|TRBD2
CAWSVYRTSGRARTTQYF
TGTGCCTGGAGTGTTTATAGGACTAGCGGGAGGGCAAGAACGACCCAGTACTTC
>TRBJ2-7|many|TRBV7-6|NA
CASSLALTYEQYF
TGTGCCAGCAGCTTAGCGTTGACATACGAGCAGTACTTC
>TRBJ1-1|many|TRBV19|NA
CASSIRQGGIGYTEAFF
TGTGCCAGTAGTATAAGGCAGGGAGGGATTGGATACACTGAAGCTTTCTTT
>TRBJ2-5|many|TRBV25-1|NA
CASSDVSGAGTQYF
TGTGCCAGCAGTGACGTCTCAGGGGCAGGGACCCAGTACTTC
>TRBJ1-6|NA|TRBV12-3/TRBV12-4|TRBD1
CASSLATGKNSPLHF
TGTGCCAGCAGTTTAGCGACAGGGAAAAATTCACCCCTCCACTTT
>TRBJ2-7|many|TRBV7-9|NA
CASSFTGTVSYEQYF
TGTGCCAGCAGCTTCACCGGGACGGTCTCCTACGAGCAGTACTTC
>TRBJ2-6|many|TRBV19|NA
CASSTSPRSSGANVLTF
TGTGCCAGTAGTACCAGTCCTCGTTCTTCTGGGGCCAACGTCCTGACTTTC
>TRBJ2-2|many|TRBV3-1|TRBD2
CASSQPGGGPIGELFF
TGTGCCAGCAGCCAGCCCGGGGGAGGGCCGATCGGGGAGCTGTTTTTT
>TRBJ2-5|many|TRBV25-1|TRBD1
CASSRWDRDAQETQYF
TGTGCCAGCAGTCGTTGGGACAGGGACGCCCAAGAGACCCAGTACTTC
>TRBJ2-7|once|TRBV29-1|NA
CSVEGAANYEQYF
TGCAGCGTTGAAGGGGCGGCTAACTACGAGCAGTACTTC
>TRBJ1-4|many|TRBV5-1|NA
CASSSQGFNEKLFF
TGCGCCAGCAGCTCGCAGGGGTTTAATGAAAAACTGTTTTTT
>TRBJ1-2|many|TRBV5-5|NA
CASSGGTNYGYTF
TGTGCCAGCAGTGGAGGAACTAACTATGGCTACACCTTC
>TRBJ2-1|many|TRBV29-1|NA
CSGGDSYNEQFF
TGCAGCGGCGGGGACTCTTACAATGAGCAGTTCTTC
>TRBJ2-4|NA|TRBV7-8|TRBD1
CASSLGQGKNIQYF
TGTGCCAGCAGCCTTGGACAGGGCAAAAACATTCAGTACTTC
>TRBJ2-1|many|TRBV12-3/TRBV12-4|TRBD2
CASGIAGYNEQFF
TGTGCCAGCGGAATAGCGGGATACAATGAGCAGTTCTTC
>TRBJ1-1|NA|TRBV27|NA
CASSLMGAPEAFF
TGTGCCAGCAGTTTGATGGGGGCGCCTGAAGCTTTCTTT
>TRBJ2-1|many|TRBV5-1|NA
CASSSGGEIGNEQFF
TGCGCCAGCAGCTCTGGGGGAGAGATAGGCAATGAGCAGTTCTTC
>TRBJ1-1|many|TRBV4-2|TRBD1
CASSQEDRGLKAFF
TGTGCCAGCAGCCAAGAGGACAGGGGGCTAAAAGCTTTCTTT
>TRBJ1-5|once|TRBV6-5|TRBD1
CASKEDREDQPQHF
TGTGCCAGCAAAGAGGACAGGGAGGATCAGCCCCAGCATTTT
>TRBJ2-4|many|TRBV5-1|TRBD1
CASSLAPRTGVGVESYIQYF
TGCGCCAGCAGCTTGGCCCCAAGGACAGGGGTGGGAGTTGAGTCGTACATTCAGTACTTC
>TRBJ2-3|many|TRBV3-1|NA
CASSQVFGTALKSTSTDTQYF
TGTGCCAGCAGCCAAGTCTTCGGGACGGCCCTAAAAAGCACTAGCACAGATACGCAGTATTTT
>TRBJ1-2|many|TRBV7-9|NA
CASSLPLRGYTF
TGTGCCAGCAGCTTACCTCTGCGGGGCTACACCTTC
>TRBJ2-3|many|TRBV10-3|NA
CAIRAIEGAGADTQYF
TGTGCCATCAGGGCAATAGAGGGGGCGGGAGCTGATACGCAGTATTTT
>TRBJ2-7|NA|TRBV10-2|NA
CASNRGISYEQYF
TGCGCCAGCAACCGGGGGATTTCTTACGAGCAGTACTTC
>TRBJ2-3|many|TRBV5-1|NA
CASSLGGKTDTQYF
TGCGCCAGCAGCTTAGGTGGGAAAACAGATACGCAGTATTTT
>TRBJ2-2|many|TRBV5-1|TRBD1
CASSLVAGQGTGELFF
TGCGCCAGCAGCTTGGTGGCGGGACAGGGTACCGGGGAGCTGTTTTTT
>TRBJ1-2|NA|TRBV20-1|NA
CSARPGYTF
TGCAGTGCTCGGCCCGGCTACACCTTC
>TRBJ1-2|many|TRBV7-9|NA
CASSSIQGGGYTF
TGTGCCAGCAGCTCTATACAGGGTGGTGGCTACACCTTC
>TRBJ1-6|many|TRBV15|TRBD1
CATSRDSVGETGWRSPLHF
TGTGCCACCAGCAGAGATTCTGTCGGTGAGACAGGGTGGCGTTCACCCCTCCACTTT
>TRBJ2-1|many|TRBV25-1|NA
CASSEREQFF
TGTGCCAGCAGTGAAAGGGAGCAGTTCTTC
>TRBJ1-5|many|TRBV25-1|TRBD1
CASSERGLGNQPQHF
TGTGCCAGCAGTGAGAGGGGGCTAGGGAATCAGCCCCAGCATTTT
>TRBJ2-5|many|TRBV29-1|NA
CSVDSGSGETQYF
TGCAGCGTTGATTCAGGGTCGGGAGAGACCCAGTACTTC
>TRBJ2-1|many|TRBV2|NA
CASSPGRDNEQFF
TGTGCCAGCAGTCCGGGCAGGGACAATGAGCAGTTCTTC
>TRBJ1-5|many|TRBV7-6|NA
CASSRTHTDQPQHF
TGTGCCAGCTCGCGGACCCACACGGATCAGCCCCAGCATTTT
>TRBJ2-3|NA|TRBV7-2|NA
CASRQGRGRHTQYF
TGTGCCAGCAGACAAGGTCGGGGGCGTCATACGCAGTATTTT
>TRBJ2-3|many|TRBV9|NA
CASSRKASTFIPDTQYF
TGTGCCAGCAGTCGTAAGGCTAGCACGTTTATCCCAGATACGCAGTATTTT
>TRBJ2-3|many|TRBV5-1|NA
CASSVDYSDTQYF
TGCGCCAGCAGCGTCGACTACTCAGATACGCAGTATTTT
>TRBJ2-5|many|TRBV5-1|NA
CASSYFDAPGTQYF
TGCGCCAGCAGCTATTTTGATGCACCGGGGACCCAGTACTTC
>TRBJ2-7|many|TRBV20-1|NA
CSAKSYEQYF
TGCAGTGCTAAGTCCTACGAGCAGTACTTC
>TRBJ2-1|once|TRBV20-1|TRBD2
CSATGLAGKGYNEQFF
TGCAGTGCCACAGGGCTAGCGGGGAAGGGATACAATGAGCAGTTCTTC
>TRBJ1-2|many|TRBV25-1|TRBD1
CASSARNRGRSGYTF
TGTGCCAGCAGTGCTCGGAACAGGGGGCGGAGTGGCTACACCTTC
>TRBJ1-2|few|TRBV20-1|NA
CSAREIGSGYGYTF
TGCAGTGCTAGAGAAATAGGGTCTGGTTATGGCTACACCTTC
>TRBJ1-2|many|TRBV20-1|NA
CSISGGGYGYTF
TGCAGCATCTCGGGGGGCGGCTATGGCTACACCTTC
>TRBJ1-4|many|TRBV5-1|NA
CASSSVGGKLFF
TGCGCCAGCAGCAGCGTTGGAGGAAAACTGTTTTTT
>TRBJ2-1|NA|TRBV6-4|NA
CASSDQGWGRMDEQFF
TGTGCCAGCAGTGACCAAGGGTGGGGGCGTATGGATGAGCAGTTCTTC
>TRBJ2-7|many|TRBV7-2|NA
CASSPSPGNYEQYF
TGTGCCAGCAGCCCAAGCCCAGGGAACTACGAGCAGTACTTC
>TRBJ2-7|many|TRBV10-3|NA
CATRDGSSYEQYF
TGTGCCACACGGGACGGGAGCTCCTACGAGCAGTACTTC